The 2 T cell receptor beta chains listed next were all sequenced from one sample in a study of CD8 T cells in ankylosing spondylitis. TCRdb called the 5' RACE reads again in MiXCR, with one record for every CDR3 protein. This repertoire shows approximately 110,000 distinct CDR3 sequences, 20% to 30% found once; its top ten account for about 12%. The sample comprised synovial fluid, either unsorted or a sorted T cell fraction (not recorded which). These receptors were obtained from a male donor with ankylosing spondylitis.

The chain carries TRBV12-3 or TRBV12-4 and TRBJ1-4; D remains ambiguous. Trimming cost V 0 bases and J 4 bases, with 6 bases left between them. This CDR3 has 14 amino acids. CDR3 bases: TGTGCCAGCAGTTTAGCGCGGCGTAATGAAAAACTGTTTTTT. Translation: CASSLARRNEKLFF.

There are a few counts of this clonotype. The V gene is TRBV30, the J gene TRBJ2-1, with D possibly being TRBD1 or TRBD2 (5 bases each). The CDR3 runs 13 residues. Deletions cut 5 bases from V and 2 bases from J, with 10 bases between. Looked up from germline, CDR1 is GTSNPN and CDR2 is SVGIG (reference sequence). CDR3 protein: CAWRDGTYNEQFF. CDR3 in DNA: TGTGCCTGGCGGGACGGTACCTACAATGAGCAGTTCTTC.